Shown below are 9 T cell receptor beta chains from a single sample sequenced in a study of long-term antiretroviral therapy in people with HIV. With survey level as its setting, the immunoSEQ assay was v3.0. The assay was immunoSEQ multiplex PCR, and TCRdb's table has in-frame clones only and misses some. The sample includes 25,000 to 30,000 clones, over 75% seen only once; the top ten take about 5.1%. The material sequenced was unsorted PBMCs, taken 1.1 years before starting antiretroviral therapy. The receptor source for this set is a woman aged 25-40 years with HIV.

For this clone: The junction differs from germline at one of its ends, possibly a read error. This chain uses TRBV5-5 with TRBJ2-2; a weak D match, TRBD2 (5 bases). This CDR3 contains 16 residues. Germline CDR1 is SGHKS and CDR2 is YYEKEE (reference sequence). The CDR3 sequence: CAGSHSPGTNTGELFF. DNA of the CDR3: TGTGCCGGCAGTCACTCCCCGGGGACGAACACCGGGGAGCTGTTTTTT.

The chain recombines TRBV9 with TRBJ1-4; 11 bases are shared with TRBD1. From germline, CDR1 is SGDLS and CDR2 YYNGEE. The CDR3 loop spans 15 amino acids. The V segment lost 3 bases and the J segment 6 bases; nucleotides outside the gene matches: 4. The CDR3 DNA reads TGTGCCAGCAGCGCCTGGACAGGGGGCGATGAAAAACTGTTTTTT. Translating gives CASSAWTGGDEKLFF.

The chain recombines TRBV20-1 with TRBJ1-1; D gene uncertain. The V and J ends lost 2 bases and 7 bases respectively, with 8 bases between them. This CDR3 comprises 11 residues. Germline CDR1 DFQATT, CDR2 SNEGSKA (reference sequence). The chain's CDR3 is CSARWAGEAFF. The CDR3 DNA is TGCAGTGCTAGATGGGCGGGTGAAGCTTTCTTT.

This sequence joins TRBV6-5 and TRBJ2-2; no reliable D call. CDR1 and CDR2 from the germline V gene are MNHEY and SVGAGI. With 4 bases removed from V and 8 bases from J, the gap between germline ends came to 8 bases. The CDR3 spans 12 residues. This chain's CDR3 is CASSSHVGELFF. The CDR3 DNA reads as TGTGCCAGCAGTTCCCACGTAGGGGAGCTGTTTTTT.

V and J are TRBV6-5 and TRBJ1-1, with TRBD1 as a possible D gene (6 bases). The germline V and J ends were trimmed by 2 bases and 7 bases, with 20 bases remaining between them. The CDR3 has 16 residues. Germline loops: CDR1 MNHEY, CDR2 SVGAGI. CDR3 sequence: CASSYVQGVLGDEAFF. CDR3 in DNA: TGTGCCAGCAGTTACGTACAGGGCGTCCTCGGAGATGAAGCTTTCTTT.

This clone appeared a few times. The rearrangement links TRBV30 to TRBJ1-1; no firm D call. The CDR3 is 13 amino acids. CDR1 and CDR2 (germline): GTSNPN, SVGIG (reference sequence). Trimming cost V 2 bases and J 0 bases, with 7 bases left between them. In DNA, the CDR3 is TGTGCCTGGAGTACGCGCCTGAACACTGAAGCTTTCTTT. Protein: CAWSTRLNTEAFF.

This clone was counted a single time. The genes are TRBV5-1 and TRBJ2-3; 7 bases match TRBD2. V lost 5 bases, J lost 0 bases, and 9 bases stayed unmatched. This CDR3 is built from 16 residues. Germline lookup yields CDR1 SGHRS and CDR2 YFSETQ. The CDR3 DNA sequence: TGCGCCAGCAGTCTAGGGACTATTACTAGCACAGATACGCAGTATTTT. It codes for CASSLGTITSTDTQYF.

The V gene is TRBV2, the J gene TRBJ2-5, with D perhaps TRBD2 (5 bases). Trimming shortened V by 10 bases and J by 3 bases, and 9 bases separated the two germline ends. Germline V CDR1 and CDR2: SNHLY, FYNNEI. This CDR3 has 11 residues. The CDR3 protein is CATKREETQYF. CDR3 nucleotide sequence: TGTGCCACCAAGAGGGAAGAGACCCAGTACTTC.

The CDR3 loop reads CASSLSRVAGQPQHF. The CDR3 DNA reads TGTGCCAGCAGTTTATCACGAGTTGCTGGGCAGCCCCAGCATTTT. The genes are TRBV27 and TRBJ1-5; D is unresolved. The V end lost 0 bases, the J end lost 7 bases, and 13 bases lay between the germline ends. The CDR3 contains 15 residues. Germline V gene data show CDR1 as MNHEY and CDR2 as SMNVEV (reference sequence).